This TCR beta chain was found in a study of T cell repertoires in cytomegalovirus infection. TCRdb re-called the reads through MiXCR, storing one row per CDR3 protein. The data contain about 490,000 distinct CDR3 sequences, approximately 25% of them singletons. In this sample, this clonotype turned up many times. Antigen specificity is unknown. Trimming cost V 5 bases and J 5 bases; bases outside gene matches: 5. The length of the CDR3 is 13 residues. Germline V gene sequence: CDR1 SGHTA, CDR2 FQGNSA. Study-wide results and limits: Clonotypes of TCR beta that were HLA-C-restricted and CMV-specific dominated the ex vivo response.

Specimen: PBMCs. The TCR sequence derives from a human donor in good health (CMV status not recorded). Some clones in this sample may be carry-over from other donors' samples. V and J are TRBV7-2 and TRBJ2-7, with TRBD2 matching over 8 bases. The CDR3 DNA reads as TGTGCCAGCAGCCACGATAGCGGGAACGAGCAGTACTTC. Translation gives CASSHDSGNEQYF.